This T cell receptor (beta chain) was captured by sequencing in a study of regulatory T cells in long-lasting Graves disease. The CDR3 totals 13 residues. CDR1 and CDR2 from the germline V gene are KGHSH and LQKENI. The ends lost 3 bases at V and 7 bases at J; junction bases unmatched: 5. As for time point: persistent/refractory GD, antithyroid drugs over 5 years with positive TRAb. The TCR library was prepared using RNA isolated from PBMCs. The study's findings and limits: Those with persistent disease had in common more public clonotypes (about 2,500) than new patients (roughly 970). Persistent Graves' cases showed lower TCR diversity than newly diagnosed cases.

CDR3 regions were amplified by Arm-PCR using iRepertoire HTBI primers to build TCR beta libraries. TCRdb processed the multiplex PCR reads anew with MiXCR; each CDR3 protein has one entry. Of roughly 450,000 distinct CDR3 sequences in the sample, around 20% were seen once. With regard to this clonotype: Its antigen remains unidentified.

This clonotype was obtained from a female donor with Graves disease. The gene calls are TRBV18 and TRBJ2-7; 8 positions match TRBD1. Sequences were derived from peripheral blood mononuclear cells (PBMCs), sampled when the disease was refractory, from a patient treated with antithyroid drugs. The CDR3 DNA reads TGTGCCAGCTCACCCCAGGGGGCGCGGGAGCAGTACTTC. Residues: CASSPQGAREQYF.